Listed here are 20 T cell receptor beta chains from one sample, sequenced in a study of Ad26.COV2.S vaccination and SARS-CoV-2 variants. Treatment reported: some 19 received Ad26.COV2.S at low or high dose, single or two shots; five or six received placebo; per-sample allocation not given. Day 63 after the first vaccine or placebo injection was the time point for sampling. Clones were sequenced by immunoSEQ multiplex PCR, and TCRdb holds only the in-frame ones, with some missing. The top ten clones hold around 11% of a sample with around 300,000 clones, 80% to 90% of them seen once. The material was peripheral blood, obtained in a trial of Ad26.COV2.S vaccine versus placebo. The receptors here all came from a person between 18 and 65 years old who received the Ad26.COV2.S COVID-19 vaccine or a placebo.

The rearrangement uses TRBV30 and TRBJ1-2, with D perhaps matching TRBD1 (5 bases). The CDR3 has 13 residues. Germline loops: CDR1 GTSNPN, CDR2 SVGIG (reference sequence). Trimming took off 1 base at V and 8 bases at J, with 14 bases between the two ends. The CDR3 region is CAWSAGFERGYTF. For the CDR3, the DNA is TGTGCCTGGAGTGCAGGGTTTGAGCGGGGCTACACCTTC.

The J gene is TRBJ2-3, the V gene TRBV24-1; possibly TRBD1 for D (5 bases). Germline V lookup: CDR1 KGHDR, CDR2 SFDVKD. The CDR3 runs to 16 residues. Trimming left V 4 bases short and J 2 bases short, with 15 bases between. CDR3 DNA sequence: TGTGCCACCAGTGAGATCCGGCAGGGATCCACAGATACGCAGTATTTT. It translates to CATSEIRQGSTDTQYF.

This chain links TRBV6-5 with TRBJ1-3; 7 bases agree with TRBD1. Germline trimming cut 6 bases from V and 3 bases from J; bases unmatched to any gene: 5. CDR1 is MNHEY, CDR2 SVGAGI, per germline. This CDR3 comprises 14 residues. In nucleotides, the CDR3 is TGTGCCAGCAGAACGGGACAGAGTGGAAACACCATATATTTT. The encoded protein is CASRTGQSGNTIYF.

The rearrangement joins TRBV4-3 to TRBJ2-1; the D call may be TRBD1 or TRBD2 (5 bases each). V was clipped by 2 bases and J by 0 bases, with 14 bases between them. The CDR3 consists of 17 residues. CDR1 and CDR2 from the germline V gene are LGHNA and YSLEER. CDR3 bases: TGCGCCAGCAGCCAAAGCGAGGGGCTCCCCTCCTACAATGAGCAGTTCTTC. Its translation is CASSQSEGLPSYNEQFF.

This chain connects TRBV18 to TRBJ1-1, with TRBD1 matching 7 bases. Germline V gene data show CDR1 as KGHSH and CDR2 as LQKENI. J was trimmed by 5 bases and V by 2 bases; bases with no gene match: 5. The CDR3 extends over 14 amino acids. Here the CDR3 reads CASSPAAGGTEAFF. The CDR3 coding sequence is TGTGCCAGCTCACCAGCCGCAGGGGGGACTGAAGCTTTCTTT.

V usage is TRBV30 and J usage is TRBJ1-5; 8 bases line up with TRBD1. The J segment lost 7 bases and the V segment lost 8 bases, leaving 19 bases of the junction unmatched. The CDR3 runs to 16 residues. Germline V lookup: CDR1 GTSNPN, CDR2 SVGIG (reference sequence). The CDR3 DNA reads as TGTGCCGGCTCCTGGGGTAGCAGGGGGCACGAGCAGCCCCAGCATTTT. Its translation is CAGSWGSRGHEQPQHF.

This CDR3 is CASSLSRGGEKLFF. In nucleotides, the CDR3 is TGTGCCAGCAGCTTATCCAGGGGAGGTGAAAAACTGTTTTTT. This chain connects TRBV7-9 to TRBJ1-4, with D possibly matching TRBD1 (6 bases). This CDR3 has 14 residues. Germline V lookup: CDR1 SEHNR, CDR2 FQNEAQ (reference sequence). The V and J ends lost 2 bases and 7 bases respectively, with 11 bases between them.

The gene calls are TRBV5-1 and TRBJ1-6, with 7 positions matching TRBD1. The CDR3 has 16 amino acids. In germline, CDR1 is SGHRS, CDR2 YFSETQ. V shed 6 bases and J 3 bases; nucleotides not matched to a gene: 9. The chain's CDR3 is CASKIVGGLYNSPLHF. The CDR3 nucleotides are TGCGCCAGCAAAATAGTAGGGGGCCTCTATAATTCACCCCTCCACTTT.

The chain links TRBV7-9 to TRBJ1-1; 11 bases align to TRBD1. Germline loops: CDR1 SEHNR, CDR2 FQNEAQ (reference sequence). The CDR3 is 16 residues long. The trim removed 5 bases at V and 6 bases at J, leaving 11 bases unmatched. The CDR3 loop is CASSTGQGAISAEAFF. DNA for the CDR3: TGTGCCAGCAGCACCGGACAGGGGGCAATTTCGGCTGAAGCTTTCTTT.

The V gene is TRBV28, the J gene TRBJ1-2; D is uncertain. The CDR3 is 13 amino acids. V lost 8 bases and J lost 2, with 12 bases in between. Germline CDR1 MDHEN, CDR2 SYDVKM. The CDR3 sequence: CASENRENYGYTF. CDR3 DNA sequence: TGTGCCAGCGAGAATAGGGAGAACTATGGCTACACCTTC.

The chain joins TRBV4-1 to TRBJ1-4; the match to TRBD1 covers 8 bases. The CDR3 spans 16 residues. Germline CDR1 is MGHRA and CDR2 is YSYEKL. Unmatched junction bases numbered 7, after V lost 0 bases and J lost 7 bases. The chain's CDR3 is CASSQDQRTGSEKLFF. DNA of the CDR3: TGCGCCAGCAGCCAAGACCAAAGGACAGGGAGTGAAAAACTGTTTTTT.

CDR3 DNA: TGTGCCAGCAGCTGGGACCGTGGGTCAGACCGAGAAAAACTGTTTTTT. As protein: CASSWDRGSDREKLFF. The chain uses TRBV11-2 and TRBJ1-4, with D perhaps matching TRBD1 (5 bases). V was shortened by 4 bases and J by 8 bases, with 20 bases between the two germline ends. CDR1 and CDR2 (germline): SGHAT, FQNNGV. The CDR3 is 16 amino acids.

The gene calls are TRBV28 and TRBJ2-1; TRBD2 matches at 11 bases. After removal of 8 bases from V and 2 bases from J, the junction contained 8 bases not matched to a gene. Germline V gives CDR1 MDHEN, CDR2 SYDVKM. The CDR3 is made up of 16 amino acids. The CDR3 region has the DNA TGTGCCAGCGGAATCGGGACTAGCGGTACCTACAATGAGCAGTTCTTC. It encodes CASGIGTSGTYNEQFF. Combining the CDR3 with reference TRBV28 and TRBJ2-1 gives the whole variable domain DVKVTQSSRYLVKRTGEKVFLECVQDMDHENMFWYRQDPGLGLRLIYFSYDVKMKEKGDIPEGYSVSREKKERFSLILESASTNQTSMYLCASGIGTSGTYNEQFFGPGTRLTVL.

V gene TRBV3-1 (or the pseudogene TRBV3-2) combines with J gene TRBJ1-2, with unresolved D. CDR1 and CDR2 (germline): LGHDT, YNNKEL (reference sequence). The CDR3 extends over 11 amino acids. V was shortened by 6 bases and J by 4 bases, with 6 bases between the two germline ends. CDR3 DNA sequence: TGTGCCAGCAGATGGATCTATGGCTACACCTTC. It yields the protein CASRWIYGYTF.

CDR3 nucleotide sequence: TGTGCCACCAGCCCCGGGCCGGGGAAAAGCTCCTACAATGAGCAGTTCTTC. Amino acids: CATSPGPGKSSYNEQFF. This chain links TRBV15 with TRBJ2-1, with a possible D match to TRBD2 (5 bases). Germline CDR1 is LNHNV and CDR2 is YYDKDF (reference sequence). This CDR3 has 17 amino acids. V dropped 5 bases and J dropped 0 bases, with 17 bases sitting between them.

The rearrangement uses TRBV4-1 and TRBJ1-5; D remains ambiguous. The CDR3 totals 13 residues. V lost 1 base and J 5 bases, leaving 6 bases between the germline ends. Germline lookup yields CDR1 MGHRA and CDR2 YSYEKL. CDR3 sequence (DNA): TGCGCCAGCAGCCAAGCGGGCCATCAGCCCCAGCATTTT. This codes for CASSQAGHQPQHF.

The CDR3 sequence: CASSRGLAGGIDTQYF. CDR3 bases: TGCGCCAGCAGCCGTGGACTAGCGGGGGGGATAGATACGCAGTATTTT. V usage is TRBV4-3 and J usage is TRBJ2-3; 15 nucleotides line up with TRBD2. The CDR3 is 16 residues long. Germline trimming cut 4 bases from V and 5 bases from J; bases unmatched to any gene: 4. Per the germline V gene, CDR1 is LGHNA and CDR2 is YSLEER.

The CDR3 is CASSPYGTQNTEAFF. CDR3 nucleotides: TGTGCCAGCTCACCGTACGGGACACAGAACACTGAAGCTTTCTTT. The chain joins TRBV18 to TRBJ1-1; the D gene is possibly TRBD1 (6 bases). CDR1 is KGHSH, CDR2 LQKENI, per germline. The ends were cut back, 3 bases at V and 1 base at J, with 12 bases in the middle. The CDR3 extends over 15 amino acids.

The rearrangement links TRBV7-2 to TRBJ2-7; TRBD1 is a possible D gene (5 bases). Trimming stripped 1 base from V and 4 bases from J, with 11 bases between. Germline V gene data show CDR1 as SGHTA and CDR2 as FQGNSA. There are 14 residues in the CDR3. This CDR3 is CASSLDQGGYEQYF. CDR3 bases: TGTGCCAGCAGCTTAGACCAGGGTGGATACGAGCAGTACTTC.

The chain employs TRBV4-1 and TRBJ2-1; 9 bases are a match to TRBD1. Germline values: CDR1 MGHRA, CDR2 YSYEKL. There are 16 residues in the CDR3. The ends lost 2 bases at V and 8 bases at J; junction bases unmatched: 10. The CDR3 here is CASSQPGTGKWYEQFF. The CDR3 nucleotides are TGCGCCAGCAGCCAACCCGGGACAGGGAAGTGGTATGAGCAGTTCTTC.